This section outlines one T cell receptor beta chain sequence together with its context. This table comes from immunoSEQ multiplex PCR, and its TCRdb copy is limited to in-frame clones, with some not included. The table includes around 440,000 clones, around 77% detected once. This sample was taken from a study of shared clonotypes between healthy human individuals. CDR3 length: 14 amino acids. Germline assignment: CDR1 MNHNS and CDR2 SASEGT. Trimming shortened V by 6 bases and J by 1 base, and 10 bases separated the two germline ends. The V gene is TRBV6-1, the J gene TRBJ1-3; unclear D gene. The sequenced sample was PBMCs. The TCR comes from a woman aged 40 to 50 in good health. Some clones in this sample may be carry-over from other donors' samples. The CDR3 DNA is TGTGCCAGCAGAAGAGGGCCTTCTGGAAACACCATATATTTT. Amino acid sequence: CASRRGPSGNTIYF.